These T cell receptor beta chains were read from a single sample in a study of cytomegalovirus exposure and HLA in healthy donors. TCRdb's table, derived via immunoSEQ multiplex PCR, lists solely in-frame clones and lacks some. In the table there are some 93,000 clones, less than 80% of which are singletons. The specimen sequenced was PBMCs. All receptors come from a woman in her thirties or forties in good health and CMV-seronegative. CDR3s include the opening cysteine and the closing phenylalanine or tryptophan. The order of the fields is D gene, V gene, CDR3 length, clone size, J gene, CDR3 DNA, CDR3 protein. D genes are given only for firm matches. Clone size is stated in some rows and not others, as once, few, many or a class when expanded.

D: TRBD2
V: TRBV6-1
length: 13
size: once
J: TRBJ2-7
DNA: TGTGCCAGCTCTGAGGGACTAATCTACGAGCAGTACTTC
CDR3: CASSEGLIYEQYF

D: TRBD2
V: TRBV29-1
length: 14
size: few
J: TRBJ2-3
DNA: TGCAGCGTTGAGGGGACTAGCGGGAGTGATACGCAGTATTTT
CDR3: CSVEGTSGSDTQYF

D: .
V: TRBV18
length: 15
size: .
J: TRBJ2-5
DNA: TGTGCCAGCTCCCCACAAAACGGCGGTCAAGAGACCCAGTACTTC
CDR3: CASSPQNGGQETQYF

D: TRBD2
V: TRBV6-1
length: 15
size: .
J: TRBJ2-7
DNA: TGTGCCAGCAGTGAAAGGACTAGCGGGTTGAACGAGCAGTACTTC
CDR3: CASSERTSGLNEQYF

D: .
V: TRBV28
length: 15
size: .
J: TRBJ2-3
DNA: TGTGCCAGCAGTCGGTCGGTAGCTAGCACAGATACGCAGTATTTT
CDR3: CASSRSVASTDTQYF

D: .
V: TRBV5-1
length: 14
size: once
J: TRBJ2-7
DNA: TGCGCCAGCAGCTTTCCCCAGGGAAGGCAAGAGCAGTACTTC
CDR3: CASSFPQGRQEQYF

D: .
V: TRBV6-6
length: 12
size: .
J: TRBJ1-1
DNA: TGTGCCAGCAGTTCCGCGGGCCGCGAAGCTTTCTTT
CDR3: CASSSAGREAFF

D: .
V: TRBV19
length: 15
size: .
J: TRBJ2-5
DNA: TGTGCCAGTAGTAGCTTGAGCGGAGGAGGGGAGACCCAGTACTTC
CDR3: CASSSLSGGGETQYF

D: TRBD1
V: TRBV28
length: 14
size: .
J: TRBJ1-2
DNA: TGTGCCAGCAGTCGGGACAGCTTAAACTATGGCTACACCTTC
CDR3: CASSRDSLNYGYTF

D: TRBD1
V: TRBV28
length: 15
size: .
J: TRBJ2-7
DNA: TGTGCCAGCATTTCCCGGGACAGGGTTCCCCACGAGCAGTACTTC
CDR3: CASISRDRVPHEQYF

D: .
V: TRBV6-1
length: 14
size: .
J: TRBJ1-2
DNA: TGTGCCAGCAGTGAAGCGGCGGGGAGCTATGGCTACACCTTC
CDR3: CASSEAAGSYGYTF

D: TRBD2
V: TRBV6-5
length: 15
size: .
J: TRBJ2-1
DNA: TGTGCCAGCAGTCTTGGACTAGCGACCTACAATGAGCAGTTCTTC
CDR3: CASSLGLATYNEQFF

D: TRBD1
V: TRBV28
length: 15
size: once
J: TRBJ1-2
DNA: TGTGCCAGCAGTTTAGGGGGCGTTGGGGGACAGGGCTACACCTTC
CDR3: CASSLGGVGGQGYTF

D: TRBD1
V: TRBV11-2
length: 15
size: .
J: TRBJ2-2
DNA: TGTGCCAGCAGCCCCCCAGGGGGTAACACCGGGGAGCTGTTTTTT
CDR3: CASSPPGGNTGELFF

D: .
V: TRBV11-3
length: 18
size: .
J: TRBJ1-2
DNA: TGTGCCAGCAGCTTGAACCTACTTGGACACCCCACTAACTATGGCTACACCTTC
CDR3: CASSLNLLGHPTNYGYTF

D: TRBD2
V: TRBV28
length: 14
size: .
J: TRBJ2-1
DNA: TGTGCCATACAAACTAGCGGGAGGAACAATGAGCAGTTCTTC
CDR3: CAIQTSGRNNEQFF

D: .
V: TRBV7-9
length: 13
size: .
J: TRBJ2-7
DNA: TGTTCCAGCAGCTACGACAGCTCCTACGAGCAGTACTTC
CDR3: CSSSYDSSYEQYF

D: TRBD1
V: TRBV7-9
length: 15
size: few
J: TRBJ1-2
DNA: TGTGCCAGCAGCGGACAGGGGGTGATGAACTATGGCTACACCTTC
CDR3: CASSGQGVMNYGYTF

D: .
V: TRBV5-6
length: 15
size: .
J: TRBJ1-1
DNA: TGTGCCAGCAGCTTGGGCCTTCGGGGGAACACTGAAGCTTTCTTT
CDR3: CASSLGLRGNTEAFF

D: TRBD1
V: TRBV13
length: 17
size: .
J: TRBJ2-1
DNA: TGTGCCAGCAGCTTACTGCCGGGACAGGGGTGGTCAAATGAGCAGTTCTTC
CDR3: CASSLLPGQGWSNEQFF

D: .
V: TRBV15
length: 12
size: .
J: TRBJ2-7
DNA: TGTGCCACCAGCAGTTCCGGGTTCGAGCAGTACTTC
CDR3: CATSSSGFEQYF

D: TRBD1
V: TRBV29-1
length: 13
size: .
J: TRBJ2-2
DNA: TGCAGCGTTGGGAACAGGGGCTTCGGGGAGCTGTTTTTT
CDR3: CSVGNRGFGELFF

D: TRBD1
V: TRBV5-1
length: 14
size: .
J: TRBJ1-5
DNA: TGCGCCAGCAGCTTGGGTACAGGGGGTCAGCCCCAGCATTTT
CDR3: CASSLGTGGQPQHF

D: TRBD1
V: TRBV29-1
length: 14
size: .
J: TRBJ2-5
DNA: TGCAGCGTTGAGGGGAGGACAGGGTCGGAGACCCAGTACTTC
CDR3: CSVEGRTGSETQYF

D: TRBD1
V: TRBV18
length: 16
size: .
J: TRBJ1-3
DNA: TGTGCCAGCTCATCAGACAGGGCCATCTCTGGAAACACCATATATTTT
CDR3: CASSSDRAISGNTIYF

D: .
V: TRBV14
length: 16
size: .
J: TRBJ2-5
DNA: TGTGCCAGCAGCCAAGCTTTACGGGGGGCAAGGGAGACCCAGTACTTC
CDR3: CASSQALRGARETQYF

D: TRBD1
V: TRBV29-1
length: 12
size: .
J: TRBJ2-1
DNA: TGCAGCGTTGAAAGTCCCGGGACAGGGGAGTTCTTC
CDR3: CSVESPGTGEFF